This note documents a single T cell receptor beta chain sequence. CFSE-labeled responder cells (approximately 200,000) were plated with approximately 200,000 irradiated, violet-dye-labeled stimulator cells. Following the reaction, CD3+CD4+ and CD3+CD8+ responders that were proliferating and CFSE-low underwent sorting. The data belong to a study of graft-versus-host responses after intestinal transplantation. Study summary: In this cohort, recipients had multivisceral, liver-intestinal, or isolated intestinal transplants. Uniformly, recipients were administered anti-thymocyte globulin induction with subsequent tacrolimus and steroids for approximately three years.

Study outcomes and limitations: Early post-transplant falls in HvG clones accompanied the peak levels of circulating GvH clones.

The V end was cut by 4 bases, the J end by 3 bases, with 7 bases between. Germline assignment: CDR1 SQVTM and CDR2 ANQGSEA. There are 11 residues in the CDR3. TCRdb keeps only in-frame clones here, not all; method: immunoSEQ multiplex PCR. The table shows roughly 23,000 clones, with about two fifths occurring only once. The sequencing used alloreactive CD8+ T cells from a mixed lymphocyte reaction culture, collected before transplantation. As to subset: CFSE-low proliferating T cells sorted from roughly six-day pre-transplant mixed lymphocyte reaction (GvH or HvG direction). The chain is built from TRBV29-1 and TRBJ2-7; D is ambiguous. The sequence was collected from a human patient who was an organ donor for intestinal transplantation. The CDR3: CSVAAGYEQYF. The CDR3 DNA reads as TGCAGCGTTGCTGCCGGCTACGAGCAGTACTTC.